This TCR beta chain was captured by sequencing in a study of control samples from healthy donors and cancer patients. Some clones are missing from TCRdb's copy, which holds only in-frame ones; the method was immunoSEQ multiplex PCR. Of roughly 130,000 clones detected, 70% to 90% appear once; the ten largest clones hold about 3.4%. The sequenced material came from blood. The TCR originated in a man in his fifties in good health.

The CDR3 DNA follows: TGTGCCAGTAGTGGGGGACAGGATAGCAATCAGCCCCAGCATTTT. It yields the protein CASSGGQDSNQPQHF. This chain uses TRBV19 with TRBJ1-5; 8 nucleotides match TRBD1. V gave up 5 bases and J gave up 0 bases; unmatched junction bases: 3. The CDR3 is made up of 15 amino acids. The germline V gene has CDR1 LNHDA and CDR2 SQIVND (reference sequence). The full variable domain, with the rest looked up from reference TRBV19 and TRBJ1-5, is DGGITQSPKYLFRKEGQNVTLSCEQNLNHDAMYWYRQDPGQGLRLIYYSQIVNDFQKGDIAEGYSVSREKKESFPLTVTSAQKNPTAFYLCASSGGQDSNQPQHFGDGTRLSIL.